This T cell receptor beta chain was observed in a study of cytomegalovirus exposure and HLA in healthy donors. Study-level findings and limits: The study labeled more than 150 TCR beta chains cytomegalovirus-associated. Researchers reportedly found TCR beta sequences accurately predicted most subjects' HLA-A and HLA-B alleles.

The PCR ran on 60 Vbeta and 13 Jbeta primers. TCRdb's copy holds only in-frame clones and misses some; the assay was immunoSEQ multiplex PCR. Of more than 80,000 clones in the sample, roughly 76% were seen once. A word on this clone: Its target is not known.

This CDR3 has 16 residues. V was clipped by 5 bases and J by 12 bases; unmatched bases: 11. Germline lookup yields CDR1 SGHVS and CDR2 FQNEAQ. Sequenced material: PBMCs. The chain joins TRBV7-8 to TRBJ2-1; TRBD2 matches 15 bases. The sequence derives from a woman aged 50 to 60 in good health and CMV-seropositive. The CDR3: CASSADRTSGGARQFF. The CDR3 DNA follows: TGTGCCAGCAGCGCCGACAGGACTAGCGGGGGGGCCCGGCAGTTCTTC.